The 26 T cell receptor beta chains listed next were all sequenced from one sample in a study of CD4 T cells in relation to SARS-CoV-2 and coronaviruses (dated by TCRdb to the early 2020s). The library was produced with the immunoSEQ multiplex PCR assay. TCRdb stores this immuneACCESS table with in-frame sequences only. Part of the clones is absent; in the studies checked, under half of the shortfall reflects unresolved V genes, and no reason is known for the rest. The sample table shows about 43,000 clones, and over 70% are seen once. The ten largest clones capture approximately 1.5% of the sample. No antigens are known for them. Specimen: naive CD4+ T cells from PBMCs, cultured in vitro. Interpreted using the paper, the cell subset or site label stands for: naive CD4+ T cells isolated by negative enrichment. The receptors here all came from an adult with COVID-19.

This chain links TRBV6-6 with TRBJ2-6; a possible D gene is TRBD2 (6 bases). V lost 6 bases to trimming and J lost 2 bases, with 11 bases between them. This CDR3 comprises 15 residues. Germline values: CDR1 MNHNY, CDR2 SVGAGI (reference sequence). As DNA, the CDR3 is TGTGCCAGCAGAACTACGGGGGCTGGGGCCAACGTCCTGACTTTC. This sequence encodes CASRTTGAGANVLTF.

This chain connects TRBV29-1 to TRBJ2-7; 7 nucleotides match TRBD2. Trimming took 6 bases from V and 5 from J; bases not matched to a gene: 4. The CDR3 has 11 residues. From germline, CDR1 is SQVTM and CDR2 ANQGSEA. The CDR3 coding sequence is TGCAGCGTGCGGGAGTACGACGAGCAGTACTTC. It is translated as CSVREYDEQYF.

J is TRBJ1-5 and V is TRBV12-5; the D is unclear. Between the trimmed V and J ends, which lost 9 bases and 5 bases, there was a span of 14 bases. CDR1 is LGHNT and CDR2 is FRNRAP in the germline V gene. The CDR3 extends over 13 amino acids. The CDR3 bases are TGTGCTAGCCCCAGTTATTGTGATCAGCCCCAGCATTTT. Its protein product is CASPSYCDQPQHF.

The sample holds one count of this clone. The rearrangement uses TRBV5-6 and TRBJ2-7; no clear D. V lost 4 bases, J lost 5 bases, and 13 bases lay in between. This CDR3 has 13 residues. Germline V gene lookup returns CDR1 SGHDT and CDR2 YYEEEE. CDR3 DNA sequence: TGTGCCAGCAGCCAACAGATACCAGACGAGCAGTACTTC. Translation: CASSQQIPDEQYF.

This clone was seen once. The CDR3 protein is CASSSDRGPGYTF. DNA for the CDR3: TGTGCCAGCAGCTCCGACAGGGGGCCTGGCTACACCTTC. The V and J genes are TRBV9 and TRBJ1-2, with TRBD1 identical over 10 bases. The V gene end was trimmed by 4 bases and the J gene end by 7 bases; junction bases not matched to a gene: 4. This CDR3 spans 13 amino acids. CDR1 SGDLS and CDR2 YYNGEE come from the germline V gene.

The gene calls are TRBV2 and TRBJ1-5; no reliable D call. Deletions cut 4 bases from V and 2 bases from J, with 9 bases between. In germline, CDR1 is SNHLY, CDR2 FYNNEI. The CDR3 sequence is 14 residues long. The CDR3 sequence is CASSVRHGNQPQHF. CDR3 bases: TGTGCCAGCAGTGTACGACACGGCAATCAGCCCCAGCATTTT.

This clone was seen a handful of times. The V and J genes are TRBV5-1 and TRBJ1-2; weak D call: TRBD1 (6 bases). Trimming took 6 bases from V and 3 from J, leaving 18 bases between them. The length of the CDR3 is 15 residues. The germline CDR1 and CDR2 sequences are SGHRS and YFSETQ. CDR3 coding DNA: TGCGCCAGCACCCTGGTGGCAGGGGAAGACTATGGCTACACCTTC. This codes for CASTLVAGEDYGYTF.

The V gene is TRBV7-2, the J gene TRBJ2-5; 11 nucleotides match TRBD2. CDR3 length: 14 residues. V was pared by 8 bases and J by 5 bases, with 7 bases of the junction left unmatched. CDR1 and CDR2 from the germline V gene are SGHTA and FQGNSA. Written as DNA, the CDR3 is TGTGCCAGCTCTACTAGCGGGAGAAGTGAGACCCAGTACTTC. This translates into CASSTSGRSETQYF.

V and J are TRBV6-5 and TRBJ2-1; TRBD1 matches 8 bases. Per germline, CDR1 MNHEY and CDR2 SVGAGI. V trimming: 5 bases; J trimming: 0 bases; junction bases outside the gene matches: 3. The CDR3 sequence is 15 residues long. This CDR3 is CASSRQGSSYNEQFF. The CDR3 region has the DNA TGTGCCAGCAGTCGACAGGGGAGCTCCTACAATGAGCAGTTCTTC.

Only a few counts were recorded for this clone. V gene TRBV7-6 combines with J gene TRBJ2-2; possible D gene TRBD1, 5 bases. CDR1 and CDR2 (germline): SGHVS, FNYEAQ. V lost 1 base, J lost 6 bases, and 12 bases lay in between. The CDR3 is made up of 15 amino acids. This chain's CDR3 is CASSLGGATAGELFF. In DNA, the CDR3 is TGTGCCAGCAGCTTAGGGGGCGCGACGGCCGGGGAGCTGTTTTTT.

In regard to this clone: A read error may produce the germline difference seen at one junction end. V is TRBV4-1 and J is TRBJ2-2; D is possibly TRBD2 (5 bases). The CDR3 spans 16 residues. Germline CDR1 MGHRA, CDR2 YSYEKL. The CDR3 DNA sequence: TGCGCCAGCGGCCAACAGCGGATACCGAACACCGGGGAGCTGTTTTTT. This translates into CASGQQRIPNTGELFF.

The chain uses TRBV4-2 and TRBJ2-5; D gene ambiguous. Trimming removed 2 bases from V and 1 base from J, with 5 bases in between. Per the germline V gene, CDR1 is LGHNA and CDR2 is YNFKEQ. The CDR3 runs 13 residues. The CDR3 protein is CASSQPTQETQYF. CDR3 DNA: TGTGCCAGCAGCCAACCGACCCAAGAGACCCAGTACTTC.

The CDR3 reads CASSQGEGEQFF. The CDR3 DNA sequence: TGTGCCAGCAGCCAAGGCGAGGGTGAGCAGTTCTTC. The rearrangement uses TRBV3-1 (or the pseudogene TRBV3-2) and TRBJ2-1, with D maybe TRBD2 (5 bases). Germline CDR1 is LGHDT and CDR2 is YNNKEL (reference sequence). This CDR3 has 12 residues. V lost 1 base to trimming and J lost 9 bases, with 7 bases between them.

This sequence joins TRBV4-1 and TRBJ1-5, with no clear D. Germline V gene sequence: CDR1 MGHRA, CDR2 YSYEKL. Between the trimmed V and J ends, which lost 0 bases and 0 bases, there was a span of 12 bases. The CDR3 has 17 amino acids. In DNA, the CDR3 is TGCGCCAGCAGCCAAGATGGGCCAGCATATAGCAATCAGCCCCAGCATTTT. It yields the protein CASSQDGPAYSNQPQHF.

This chain links TRBV18 with TRBJ1-3, with D uncertain. The CDR3 has 14 residues. The germline CDR1 and CDR2 sequences are KGHSH and LQKENI. V was trimmed by 3 bases and J by 0 bases, leaving 6 bases between them. The CDR3 region is CASSPDVSGNTIYF. CDR3 nucleotide sequence: TGTGCCAGCTCACCGGACGTCTCTGGAAACACCATATATTTT. The full variable domain, rest sourced from reference TRBV18 and TRBJ1-3, is NAGVMQNPRHLVRRRGQEARLRCSPMKGHSHVYWYRQLPEEGLKFMVYLQKENIIDESGMPKERFSAEFPKEGPSILRIQQVVRGDSAAYFCASSPDVSGNTIYFGEGSWLTVV.

The chain joins TRBV28 to TRBJ1-2; D may be TRBD1 (6 bases). There are 13 residues in the CDR3. V gave up 7 bases and J gave up 4 bases, with 13 bases separating them. The germline V gene has CDR1 MDHEN and CDR2 SYDVKM. CDR3 amino acids: CASTPRGAYGYTF. The CDR3, as DNA: TGTGCCAGCACCCCTCGGGGGGCCTATGGCTACACCTTC.

This clone has only a few counts. This chain links TRBV18 with TRBJ1-5, with a tentative D call TRBD1 (6 bases). The CDR3 totals 16 residues. Deletions cut 6 bases from V and 2 bases from J, with 17 bases between. Germline CDR1 is KGHSH and CDR2 is LQKENI. The DNA of the CDR3 is TGTGCCAGCTCCGTTACCCACTCAGGGGGCAATCAGCCCCAGCATTTT. This codes for CASSVTHSGGNQPQHF.

This rearrangement joins TRBV9 to TRBJ2-1; the D gene is possibly TRBD2 (6 bases). The CDR3 consists of 17 residues. Germline V gives CDR1 SGDLS, CDR2 YYNGEE. The V and J ends lost 0 bases and 0 bases respectively, with 13 bases between them. This CDR3 is CASSVALAGHSYNEQFF. CDR3 DNA: TGTGCCAGCAGCGTAGCTCTCGCGGGGCACTCCTACAATGAGCAGTTCTTC.

This clone was recorded a few times. In DNA, the CDR3 is TGTGCCAGCAGCACAGGACGGGGCGAGCAGTACTTC. Its protein product is CASSTGRGEQYF. The chain has TRBV12-3 or TRBV12-4 and TRBJ2-7; TRBD1 or TRBD2 may be the D gene (5 bases each). Trimming removed 6 bases from V and 6 bases from J, with 12 bases in between. This CDR3 has 12 residues.

The rearrangement uses TRBV6-4 and TRBJ2-1, with a possible D match to TRBD2 (5 bases). Germline V gene lookup returns CDR1 MRHNA and CDR2 SNTAGT. The ends were cut back, 4 bases at V and 7 bases at J, with 14 bases in the middle. The length of the CDR3 is 14 residues. CDR3 nucleotide sequence: TGTGCCAGCAGTGCTAGTAGCGAGACTAATGAGCAGTTCTTC. Encoded protein: CASSASSETNEQFF.

The rearrangement joins TRBV27 to TRBJ2-5; D gene ambiguous. Trimming stripped 4 bases from V and 5 bases from J, with 11 bases between. Germline CDR1 reads MNHEY; CDR2 reads SMNVEV (reference sequence). This CDR3 spans 13 amino acids. The CDR3 protein is CASSSKFGETQYF. CDR3 nucleotide sequence: TGTGCCAGCAGTTCCAAATTCGGGGAGACCCAGTACTTC.

The V and J genes are TRBV28 and TRBJ1-2; D is undetermined. In germline, CDR1 is MDHEN, CDR2 SYDVKM. CDR3 size: 13 residues. V lost 2 bases and J 4 bases, leaving 8 bases between the germline ends. Here the CDR3 reads CASSLTDGYGYTF. For the CDR3, the DNA is TGTGCCAGCAGTTTAACGGACGGCTATGGCTACACCTTC.

The chain carries TRBV19 and TRBJ1-2; no clear D gene. Looked up from germline, CDR1 is LNHDA and CDR2 is SQIVND (reference sequence). V gave up 3 bases and J gave up 2 bases, with 4 bases separating them. The CDR3 length is 12 residues. The CDR3 region has the DNA TGTGCCAGTAGTATGCAGAACTATGGCTACACCTTC. As protein: CASSMQNYGYTF.

The chain is built from TRBV21-1 and TRBJ2-1; TRBD2 reflects the table's D call only, with no check against the DNA. TRBV21-1 represents a pseudogene. This CDR3 is built from 19 residues. The CDR3 DNA reads as TGTGCCACCTCCCCCCCCGGGACTACGGACTCAACATTCCCAGATGAGCAGTTCTTC. Amino acid sequence: CATSPPGTTDSTFPDEQFF.

V and J are TRBV7-3 and TRBJ2-3; D possibly corresponds to TRBD1 (5 bases). Germline CDR1 is SGHTA and CDR2 is FQGTGA. The CDR3 is 12 residues long. V dropped 5 bases and J dropped 4 bases, with 7 bases sitting between them. This chain's CDR3 is CASSQGADTQYF. CDR3 coding DNA: TGTGCCAGCAGCCAAGGGGCAGATACGCAGTATTTT.

CDR3 in DNA: TGCGCCAGCAGCTTTCAAGGGAGAACTGAAGCTTTCTTT. Its protein product is CASSFQGRTEAFF. The chain joins TRBV5-1 to TRBJ1-1; D not certain. The CDR3 runs 13 residues. Trimming pared 2 bases from V and 5 bases from J, leaving 10 bases between. Germline V gene sequence: CDR1 SGHRS, CDR2 YFSETQ.